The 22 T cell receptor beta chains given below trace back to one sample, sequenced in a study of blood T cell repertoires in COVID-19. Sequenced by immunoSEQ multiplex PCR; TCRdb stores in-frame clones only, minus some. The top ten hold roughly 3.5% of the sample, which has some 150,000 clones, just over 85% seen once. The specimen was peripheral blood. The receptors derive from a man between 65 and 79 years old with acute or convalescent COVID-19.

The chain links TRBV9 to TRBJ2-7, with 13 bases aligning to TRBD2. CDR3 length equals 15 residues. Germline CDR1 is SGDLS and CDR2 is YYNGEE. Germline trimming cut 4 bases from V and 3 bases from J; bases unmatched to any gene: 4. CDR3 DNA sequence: TGTGCCAGCAGCCTGGGACTAGCGGGAATCTACGAGCAGTACTTC. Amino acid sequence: CASSLGLAGIYEQYF.

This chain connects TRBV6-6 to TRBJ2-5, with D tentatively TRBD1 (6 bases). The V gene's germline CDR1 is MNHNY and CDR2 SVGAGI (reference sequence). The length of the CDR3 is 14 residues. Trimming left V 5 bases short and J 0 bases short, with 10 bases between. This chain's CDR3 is CASSPDRYQETQYF. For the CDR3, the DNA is TGTGCCAGCAGTCCTGACAGGTACCAAGAGACCCAGTACTTC.

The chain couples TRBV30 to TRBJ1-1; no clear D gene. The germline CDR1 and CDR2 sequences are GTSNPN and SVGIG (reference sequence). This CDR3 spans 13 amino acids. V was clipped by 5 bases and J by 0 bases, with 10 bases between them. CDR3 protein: CAWSRSMNTEAFF. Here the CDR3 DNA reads TGTGCCTGGTCTCGGTCCATGAACACTGAAGCTTTCTTT.

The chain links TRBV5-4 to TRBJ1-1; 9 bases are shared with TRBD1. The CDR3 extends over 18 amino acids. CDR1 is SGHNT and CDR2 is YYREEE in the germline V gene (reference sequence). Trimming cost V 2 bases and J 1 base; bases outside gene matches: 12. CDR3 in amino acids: CASSLLGDRVNWNTEAFF. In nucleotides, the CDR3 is TGTGCCAGCAGCTTACTTGGGGACAGGGTCAATTGGAACACTGAAGCTTTCTTT.

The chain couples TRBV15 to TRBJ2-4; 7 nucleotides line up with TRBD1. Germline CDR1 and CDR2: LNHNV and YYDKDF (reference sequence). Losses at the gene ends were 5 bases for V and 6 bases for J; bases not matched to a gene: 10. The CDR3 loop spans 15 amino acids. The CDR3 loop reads CATSALQGSGNIQYF. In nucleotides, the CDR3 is TGTGCCACCAGCGCCCTACAGGGGAGCGGAAACATTCAGTACTTC.

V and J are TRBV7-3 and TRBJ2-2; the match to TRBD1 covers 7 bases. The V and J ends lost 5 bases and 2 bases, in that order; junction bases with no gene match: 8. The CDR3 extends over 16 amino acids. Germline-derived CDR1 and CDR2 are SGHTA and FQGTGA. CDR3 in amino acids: CASSPRGTVNTGELFF. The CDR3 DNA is TGTGCCAGCAGCCCCCGAGGGACAGTCAACACCGGGGAGCTGTTTTTT.

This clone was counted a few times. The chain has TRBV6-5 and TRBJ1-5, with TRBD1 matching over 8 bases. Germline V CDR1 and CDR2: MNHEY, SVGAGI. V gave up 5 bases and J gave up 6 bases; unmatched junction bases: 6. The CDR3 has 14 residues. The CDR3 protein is CASSPDRAGQPQHF. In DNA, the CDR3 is TGTGCCAGCAGTCCGGACAGGGCAGGTCAGCCCCAGCATTTT.

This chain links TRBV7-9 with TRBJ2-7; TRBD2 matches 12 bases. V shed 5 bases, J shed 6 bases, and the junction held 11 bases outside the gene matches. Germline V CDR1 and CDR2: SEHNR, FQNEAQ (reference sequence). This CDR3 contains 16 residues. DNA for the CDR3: TGTGCCAGCAGCCTACCGGGACTAGCGGGTGAGGGCGAGCAGTACTTC. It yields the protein CASSLPGLAGEGEQYF.

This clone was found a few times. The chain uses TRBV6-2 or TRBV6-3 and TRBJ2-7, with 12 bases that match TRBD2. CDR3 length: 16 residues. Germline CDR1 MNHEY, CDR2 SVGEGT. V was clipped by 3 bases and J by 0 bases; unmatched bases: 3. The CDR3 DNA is TGTGCCAGCAGTTATACTAGCGGGGGGTTCTCCTACGAGCAGTACTTC. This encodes CASSYTSGGFSYEQYF.

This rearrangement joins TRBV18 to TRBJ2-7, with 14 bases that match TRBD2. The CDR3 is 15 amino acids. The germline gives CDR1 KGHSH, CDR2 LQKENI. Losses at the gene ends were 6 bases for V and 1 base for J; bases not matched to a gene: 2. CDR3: CASSWTSGRSYEQYF. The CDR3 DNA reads TGTGCCAGCTCTTGGACTAGCGGGAGGTCCTACGAGCAGTACTTC. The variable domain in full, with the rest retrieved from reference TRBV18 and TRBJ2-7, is NAGVMQNPRHLVRRRGQEARLRCSPMKGHSHVYWYRQLPEEGLKFMVYLQKENIIDESGMPKERFSAEFPKEGPSILRIQQVVRGDSAAYFCASSWTSGRSYEQYFGPGTRLTVT.

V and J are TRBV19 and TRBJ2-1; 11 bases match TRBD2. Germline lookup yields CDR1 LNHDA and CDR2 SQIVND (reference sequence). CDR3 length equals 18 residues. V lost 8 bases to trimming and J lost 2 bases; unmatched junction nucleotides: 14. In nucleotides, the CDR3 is TGTGCCAGTTCTCCGGGACAGAGGGGACTAGCGGCCTACAATGAGCAGTTCTTC. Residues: CASSPGQRGLAAYNEQFF.

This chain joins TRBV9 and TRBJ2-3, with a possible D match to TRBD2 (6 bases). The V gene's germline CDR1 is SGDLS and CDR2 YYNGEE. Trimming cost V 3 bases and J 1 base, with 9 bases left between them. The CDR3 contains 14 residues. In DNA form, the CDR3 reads TGTGCCAGCAGCGAGGGAGGCGGCACAGATACGCAGTATTTT. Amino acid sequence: CASSEGGGTDTQYF.

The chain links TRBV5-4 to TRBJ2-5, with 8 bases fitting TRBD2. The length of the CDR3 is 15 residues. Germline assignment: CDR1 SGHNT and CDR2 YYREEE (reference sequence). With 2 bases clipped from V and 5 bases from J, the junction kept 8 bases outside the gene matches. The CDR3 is CASSLTGGREETQYF. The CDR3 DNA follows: TGTGCCAGCAGCTTAACGGGAGGGCGGGAGGAGACCCAGTACTTC.

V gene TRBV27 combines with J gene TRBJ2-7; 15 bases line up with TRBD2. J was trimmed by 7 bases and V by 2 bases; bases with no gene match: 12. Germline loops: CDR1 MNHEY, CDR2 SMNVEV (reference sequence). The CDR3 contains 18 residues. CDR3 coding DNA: TGTGCCAGCAGTTTAGGAGGACTAGCGGGAGGGACCTCGGGGGAGCAGTACTTC. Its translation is CASSLGGLAGGTSGEQYF.

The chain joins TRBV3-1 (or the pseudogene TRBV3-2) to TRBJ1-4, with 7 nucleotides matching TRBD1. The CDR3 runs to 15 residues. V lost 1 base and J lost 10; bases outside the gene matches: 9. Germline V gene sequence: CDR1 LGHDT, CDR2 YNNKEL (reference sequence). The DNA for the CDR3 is TGTGCCAGCAGCCAAGGGGCAGGGGGACAGCGAAAACTGTTTTTT. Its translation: CASSQGAGGQRKLFF.

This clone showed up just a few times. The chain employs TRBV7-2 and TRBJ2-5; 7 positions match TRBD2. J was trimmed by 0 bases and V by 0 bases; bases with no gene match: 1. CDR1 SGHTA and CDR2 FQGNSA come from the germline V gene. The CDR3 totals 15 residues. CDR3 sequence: CASSLAGTNQETQYF. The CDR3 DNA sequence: TGTGCCAGCAGCTTAGCCGGGACTAACCAAGAGACCCAGTACTTC.

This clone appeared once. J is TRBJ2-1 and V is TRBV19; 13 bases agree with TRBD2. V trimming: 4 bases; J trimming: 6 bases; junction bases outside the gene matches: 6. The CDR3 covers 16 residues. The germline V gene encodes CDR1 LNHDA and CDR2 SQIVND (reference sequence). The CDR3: CASSNSRTSGSNEQFF. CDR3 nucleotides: TGTGCCAGTAGTAACTCCAGGACTAGCGGGAGCAATGAGCAGTTCTTC.

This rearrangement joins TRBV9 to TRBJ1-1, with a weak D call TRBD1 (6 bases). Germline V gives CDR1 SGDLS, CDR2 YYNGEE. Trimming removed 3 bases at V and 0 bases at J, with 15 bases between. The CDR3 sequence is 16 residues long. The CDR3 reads CASSETGLSLNTEAFF. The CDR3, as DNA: TGTGCCAGCAGCGAGACAGGCTTAAGCCTGAACACTGAAGCTTTCTTT.

The CDR3 reads CASSHPPTGELFF. The CDR3 region has the DNA TGTGCCAGCAGCCATCCCCCGACCGGGGAGCTGTTTTTT. This chain uses TRBV3-1 (or the pseudogene TRBV3-2) with TRBJ2-2; D is unresolved. The V end lost 3 bases, the J end lost 5 bases, and 7 bases lay between the germline ends. The V gene's germline CDR1 is LGHDT and CDR2 YNNKEL (reference sequence). The CDR3 spans 13 residues.

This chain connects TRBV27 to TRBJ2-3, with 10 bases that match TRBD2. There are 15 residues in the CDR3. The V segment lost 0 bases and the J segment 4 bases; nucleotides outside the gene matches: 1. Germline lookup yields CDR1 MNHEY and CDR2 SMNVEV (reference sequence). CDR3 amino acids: CASSLSGLAADTQYF. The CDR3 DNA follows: TGTGCCAGCAGTTTATCAGGACTAGCGGCAGATACGCAGTATTTT.

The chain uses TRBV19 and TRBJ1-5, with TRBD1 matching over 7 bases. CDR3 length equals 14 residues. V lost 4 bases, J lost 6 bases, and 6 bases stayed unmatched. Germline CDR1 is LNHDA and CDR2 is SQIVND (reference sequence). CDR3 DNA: TGTGCCAGTAGTAAAGACAGGGCGAGTCAGCCCCAGCATTTT. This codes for CASSKDRASQPQHF.

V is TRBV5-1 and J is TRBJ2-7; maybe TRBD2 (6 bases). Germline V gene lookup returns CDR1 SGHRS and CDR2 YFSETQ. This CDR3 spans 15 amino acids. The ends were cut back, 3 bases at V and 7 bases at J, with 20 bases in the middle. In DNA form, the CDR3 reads TGCGCCAGCAGCTACCGATCGGGGGTGAGTTGGGAGCAGTACTTC. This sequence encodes CASSYRSGVSWEQYF.